What follows describes a single T cell receptor (beta chain). The antigen is unknown. These data come from a study of OX40 agonist ivuxolimab in advanced cancers. About the research overall: The study treated patients with ivuxolimab, an agonistic anti-OX40 (CD134) antibody.

Germline V gene lookup returns CDR1 SGHTA and CDR2 FQGTGA. The CDR3 spans 14 residues. V gave up 4 bases and J gave up 4 bases; unmatched junction bases: 4. The investigators sampled blood at baseline, at cycle 4 day 1, and at cycle 7 day 1. Repertoires were generated with immunoSEQ multiplex PCR, while TCRdb's copy carries only in-frame clones and drops some. This table holds nearly 80,000 clones, around 91% found once. Study-wide findings and caveats: The study observed clonal expansion of CD4+ and CD8+ blood T cells by week 6 at 0.1 to 3.0 mg/kg.

The TCR comes from an adult with an advanced solid tumor such as melanoma, head and neck, liver or kidney cancer. The sample was CD4+ or CD8+ T cells sorted from blood, taken in a trial of the OX40 agonist ivuxolimab. This rearrangement joins TRBV7-3 to TRBJ2-5, with TRBD1 matching 9 bases. The DNA of the CDR3 is TGTGCCAGCAGCTCGACAGGGGGAATAGAGACCCAGTACTTC. Amino acid sequence: CASSSTGGIETQYF.